This T cell receptor (beta chain) was obtained from a study of blood T cell repertoires in COVID-19. Enrollment of patients from Seattle took place during active infection, with longitudinal follow-up. CDR3 size: 18 residues. The assay was immunoSEQ multiplex PCR, and TCRdb's table has in-frame clones only and misses some. The table shows 200,000 to 250,000 clones, with 82% occurring only once. The receptor was derived from an older woman with COVID-19, enrolled during active disease. The J gene is TRBJ2-1, the V gene TRBV21-1; TRBD1, the D gene given by the table, was not confirmed from the DNA. TRBV21-1 is a pseudogene locus. The sample consisted of peripheral blood. The CDR3 nucleotides read TGTGCCAGCAGCGCCACAGGGGGCACCCGGAGCTCCTACAATGAGCAGTTCTTC. Protein product: CASSATGGTRSSYNEQFF.